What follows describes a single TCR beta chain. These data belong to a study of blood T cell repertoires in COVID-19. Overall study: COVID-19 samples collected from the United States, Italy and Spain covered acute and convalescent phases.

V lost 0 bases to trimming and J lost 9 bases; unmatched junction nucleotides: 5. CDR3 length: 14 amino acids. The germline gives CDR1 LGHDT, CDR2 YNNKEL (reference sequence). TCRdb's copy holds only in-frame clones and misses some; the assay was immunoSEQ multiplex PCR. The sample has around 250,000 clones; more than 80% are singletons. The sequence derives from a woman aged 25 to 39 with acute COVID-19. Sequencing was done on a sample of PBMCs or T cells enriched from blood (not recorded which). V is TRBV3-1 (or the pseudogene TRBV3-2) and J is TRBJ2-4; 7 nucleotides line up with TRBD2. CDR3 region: CASSQEWWEGIQYF. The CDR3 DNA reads TGTGCCAGCAGCCAAGAATGGTGGGAGGGCATTCAGTACTTC.